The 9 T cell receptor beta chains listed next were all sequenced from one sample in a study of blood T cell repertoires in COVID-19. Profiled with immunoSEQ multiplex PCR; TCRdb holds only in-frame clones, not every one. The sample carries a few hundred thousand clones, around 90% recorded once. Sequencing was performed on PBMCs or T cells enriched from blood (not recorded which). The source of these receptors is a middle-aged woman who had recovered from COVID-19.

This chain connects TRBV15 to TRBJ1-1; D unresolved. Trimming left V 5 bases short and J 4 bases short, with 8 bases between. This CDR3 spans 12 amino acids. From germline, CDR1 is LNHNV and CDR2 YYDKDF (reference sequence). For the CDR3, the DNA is TGTGCCACCAGCGACACTTCCACTGAAGCTTTCTTT. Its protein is CATSDTSTEAFF.

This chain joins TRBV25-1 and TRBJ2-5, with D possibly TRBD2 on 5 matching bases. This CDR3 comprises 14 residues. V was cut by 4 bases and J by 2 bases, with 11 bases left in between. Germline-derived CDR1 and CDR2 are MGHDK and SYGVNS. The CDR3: CASSAGSGQETQYF. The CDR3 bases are TGTGCCAGCAGTGCTGGCAGCGGTCAAGAGACCCAGTACTTC.

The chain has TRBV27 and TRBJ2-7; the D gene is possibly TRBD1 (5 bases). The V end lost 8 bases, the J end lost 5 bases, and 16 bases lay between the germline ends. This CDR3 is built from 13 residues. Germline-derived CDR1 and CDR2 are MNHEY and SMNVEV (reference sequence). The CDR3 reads CASSPQGFDEQYF. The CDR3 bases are TGTGCCAGCTCTCCCCAGGGATTCGACGAGCAGTACTTC.

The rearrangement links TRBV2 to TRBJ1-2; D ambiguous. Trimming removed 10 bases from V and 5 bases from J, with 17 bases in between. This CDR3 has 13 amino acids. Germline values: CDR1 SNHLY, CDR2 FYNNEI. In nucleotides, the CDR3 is TGTGCCACCTCGCCGGGAACCCGATATGGCTACACCTTC. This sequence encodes CATSPGTRYGYTF. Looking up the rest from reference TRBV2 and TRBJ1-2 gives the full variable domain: EPEVTQTPSHQVTQMGQEVILRCVPISNHLYFYWYRQILGQKVEFLVSFYNNEISEKSEIFDDQFSVERPDGSNFTLKIRSTKLEDSAMYFCATSPGTRYGYTFGSGTRLTVV.

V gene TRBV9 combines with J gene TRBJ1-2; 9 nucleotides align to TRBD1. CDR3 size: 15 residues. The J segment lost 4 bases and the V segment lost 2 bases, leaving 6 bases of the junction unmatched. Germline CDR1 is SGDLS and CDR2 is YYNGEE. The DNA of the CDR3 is TGTGCCAGCAGCGTTATACAGGGGGCTTTCTATGGCTACACCTTC. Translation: CASSVIQGAFYGYTF.

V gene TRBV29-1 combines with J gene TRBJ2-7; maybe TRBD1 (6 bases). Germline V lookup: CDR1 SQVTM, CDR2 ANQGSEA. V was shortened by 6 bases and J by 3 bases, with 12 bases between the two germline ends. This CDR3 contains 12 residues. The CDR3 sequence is CSVGKGDYEQYF. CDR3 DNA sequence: TGCAGCGTCGGAAAGGGGGACTACGAGCAGTACTTC.

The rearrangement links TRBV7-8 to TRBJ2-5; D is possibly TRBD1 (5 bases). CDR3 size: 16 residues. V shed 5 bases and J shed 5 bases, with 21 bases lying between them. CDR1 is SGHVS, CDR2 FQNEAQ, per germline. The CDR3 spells CASSQEPGIPGETQYF. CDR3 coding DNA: TGTGCCAGCAGCCAGGAACCTGGGATCCCAGGGGAGACCCAGTACTTC.

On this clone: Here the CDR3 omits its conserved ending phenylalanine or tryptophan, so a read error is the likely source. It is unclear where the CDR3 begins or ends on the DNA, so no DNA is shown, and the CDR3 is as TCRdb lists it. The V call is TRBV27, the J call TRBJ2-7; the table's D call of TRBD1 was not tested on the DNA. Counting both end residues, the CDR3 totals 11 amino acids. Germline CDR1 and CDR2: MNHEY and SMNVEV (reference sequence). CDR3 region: CASSARGQGPL.

As DNA, the CDR3 is TGTGCCAGCAGCCACGGGGGAGATGAAAAACTGTTTTTT. Translated: CASSHGGDEKLFF. The V call is TRBV3-1 (or the pseudogene TRBV3-2), the J call TRBJ1-4; tentatively, D is TRBD1 (5 bases). Trimming took off 3 bases at V and 6 bases at J, with 8 bases between the two ends. Germline CDR1 and CDR2: LGHDT and YNNKEL (reference sequence). This CDR3 contains 13 residues.